This TCR beta chain is drawn from a study of OX40 agonist ivuxolimab in advanced cancers. Profiling relied on immunoSEQ multiplex PCR, and the TCRdb table lists in-frame clones only, not all of them. The sample lists tens of thousands of clones, 85% to 95% occurring once. CDR1 is MNHEY, CDR2 SVGAGI, per germline. This CDR3 has 13 residues. The ends were cut back, 5 bases at V and 4 bases at J, with 9 bases in the middle. This clonotype originated in an adult with an advanced solid tumor such as melanoma, head and neck, liver or kidney cancer. The sequences come from CD4+ or CD8+ T cells sorted from blood, collected in a trial of the OX40 agonist ivuxolimab. This chain uses TRBV6-5 with TRBJ1-5, with D unclear. The CDR3: CASSDTENQPQHF. CDR3 nucleotide sequence: TGTGCCAGCAGTGATACAGAGAATCAGCCCCAGCATTTT.